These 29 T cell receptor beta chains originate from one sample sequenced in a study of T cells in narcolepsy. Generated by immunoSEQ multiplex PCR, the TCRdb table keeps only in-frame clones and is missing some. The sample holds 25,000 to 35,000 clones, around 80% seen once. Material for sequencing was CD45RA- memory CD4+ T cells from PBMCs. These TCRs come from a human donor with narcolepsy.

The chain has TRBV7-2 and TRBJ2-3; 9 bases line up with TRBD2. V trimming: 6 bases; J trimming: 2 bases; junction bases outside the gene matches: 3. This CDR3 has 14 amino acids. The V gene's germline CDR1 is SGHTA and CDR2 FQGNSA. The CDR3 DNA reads TGTGCCAGCAGAGCGGGGGGATCCACAGATACGCAGTATTTT. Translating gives CASRAGGSTDTQYF.

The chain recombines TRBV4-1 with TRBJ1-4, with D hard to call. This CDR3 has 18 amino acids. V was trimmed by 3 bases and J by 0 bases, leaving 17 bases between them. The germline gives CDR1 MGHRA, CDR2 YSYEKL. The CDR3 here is CASSQKGNRPSTNEKLFF. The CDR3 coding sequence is TGCGCCAGCAGCCAGAAGGGAAACCGCCCCTCAACTAATGAAAAACTGTTTTTT.

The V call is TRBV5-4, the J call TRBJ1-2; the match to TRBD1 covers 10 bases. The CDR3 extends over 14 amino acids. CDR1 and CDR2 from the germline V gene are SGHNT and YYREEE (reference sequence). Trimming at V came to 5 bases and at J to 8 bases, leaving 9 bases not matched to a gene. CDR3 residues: CASRYRDRGLGYTF. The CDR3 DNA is TGTGCCAGCAGATACCGGGACAGGGGTCTCGGCTACACCTTC.

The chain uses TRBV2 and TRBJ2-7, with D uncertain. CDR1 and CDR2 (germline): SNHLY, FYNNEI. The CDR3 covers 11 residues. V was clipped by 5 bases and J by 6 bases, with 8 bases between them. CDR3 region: CASSIYSEQYF. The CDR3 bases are TGTGCCAGCAGTATATATAGCGAGCAGTACTTC. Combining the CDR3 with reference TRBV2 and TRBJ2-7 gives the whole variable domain EPEVTQTPSHQVTQMGQEVILRCVPISNHLYFYWYRQILGQKVEFLVSFYNNEISEKSEIFDDQFSVERPDGSNFTLKIRSTKLEDSAMYFCASSIYSEQYFGPGTRLTVT.

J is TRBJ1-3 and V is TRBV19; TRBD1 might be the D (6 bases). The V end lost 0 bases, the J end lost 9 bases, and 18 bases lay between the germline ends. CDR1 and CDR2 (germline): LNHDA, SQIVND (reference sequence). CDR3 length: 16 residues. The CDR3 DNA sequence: TGTGCCAGTAGTATAGACGGGACAACCTCCGGGGTCACCATATATTTT. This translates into CASSIDGTTSGVTIYF.

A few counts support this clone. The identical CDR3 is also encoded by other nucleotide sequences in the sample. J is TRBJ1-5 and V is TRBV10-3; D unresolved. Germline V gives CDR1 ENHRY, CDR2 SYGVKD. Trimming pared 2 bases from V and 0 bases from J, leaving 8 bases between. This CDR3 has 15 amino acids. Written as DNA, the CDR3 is TGTGCCATCAGTGAGGGGCAGAGTAGCAATCAGCCCCAGCATTTT. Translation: CAISEGQSSNQPQHF.

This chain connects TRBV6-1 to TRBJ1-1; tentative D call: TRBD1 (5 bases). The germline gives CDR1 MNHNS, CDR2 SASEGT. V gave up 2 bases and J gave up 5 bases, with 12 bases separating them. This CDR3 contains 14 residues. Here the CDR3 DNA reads TGTGCCAGCAGTGAACGGAGGGGAGGTACTGAAGCTTTCTTT. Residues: CASSERRGGTEAFF.

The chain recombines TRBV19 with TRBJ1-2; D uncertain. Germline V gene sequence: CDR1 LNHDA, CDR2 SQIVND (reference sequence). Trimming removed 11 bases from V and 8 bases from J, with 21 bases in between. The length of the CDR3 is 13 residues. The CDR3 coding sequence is TGTGCCCCAATCCGTCCCCACACGGGGGGCTACACCTTC. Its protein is CAPIRPHTGGYTF.

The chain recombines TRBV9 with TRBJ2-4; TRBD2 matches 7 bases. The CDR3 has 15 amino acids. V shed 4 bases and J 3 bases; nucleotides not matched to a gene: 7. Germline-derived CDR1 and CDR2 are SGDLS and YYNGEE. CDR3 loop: CASSPSGGSKNIQYF. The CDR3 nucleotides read TGTGCCAGCAGCCCCTCAGGCGGGAGCAAAAACATTCAGTACTTC.

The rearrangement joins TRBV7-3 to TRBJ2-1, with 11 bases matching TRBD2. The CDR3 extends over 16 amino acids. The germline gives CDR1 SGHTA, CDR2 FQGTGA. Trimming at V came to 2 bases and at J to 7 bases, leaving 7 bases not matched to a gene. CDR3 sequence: CASSLEGTSGFNEQFF. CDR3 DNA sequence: TGTGCCAGCAGCTTAGAGGGGACTAGCGGATTTAATGAGCAGTTCTTC.

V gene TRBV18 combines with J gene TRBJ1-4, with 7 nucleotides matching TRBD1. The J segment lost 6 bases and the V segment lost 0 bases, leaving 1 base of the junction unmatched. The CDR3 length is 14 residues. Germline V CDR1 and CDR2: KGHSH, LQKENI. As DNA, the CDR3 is TGTGCCAGCTCACCACCGGGACAGTATGAAAAACTGTTTTTT. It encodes CASSPPGQYEKLFF.

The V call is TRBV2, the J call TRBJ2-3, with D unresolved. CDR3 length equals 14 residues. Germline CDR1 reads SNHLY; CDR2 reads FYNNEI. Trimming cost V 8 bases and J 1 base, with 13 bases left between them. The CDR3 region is CASPANPRTDTQYF. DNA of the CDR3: TGTGCCAGCCCTGCGAATCCCCGCACAGATACGCAGTATTTT.

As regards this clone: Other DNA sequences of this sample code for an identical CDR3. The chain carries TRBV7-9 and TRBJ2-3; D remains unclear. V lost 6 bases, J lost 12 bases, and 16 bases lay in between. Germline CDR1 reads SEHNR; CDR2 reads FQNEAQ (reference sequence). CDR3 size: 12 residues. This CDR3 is CASSSAPTGQYF. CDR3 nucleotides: TGTGCCAGCAGTTCAGCCCCAACGGGTCAGTATTTT.

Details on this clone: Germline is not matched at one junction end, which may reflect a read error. In nucleotides, the CDR3 is TGTGCTAGTGGCCTCATTTTTTCGACAGGGGCGGACTTC. Translation gives CASGLIFSTGADF. This chain links TRBV12-5 with TRBJ1-2, with 8 bases that match TRBD1. The germline V gene encodes CDR1 LGHNT and CDR2 FRNRAP. The CDR3 sequence is 13 residues long.

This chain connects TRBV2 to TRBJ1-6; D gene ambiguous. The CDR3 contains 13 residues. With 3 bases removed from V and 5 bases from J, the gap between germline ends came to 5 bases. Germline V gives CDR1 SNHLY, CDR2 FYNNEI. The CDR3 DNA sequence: TGTGCCAGCAGTGATAGAAATAATTCACCCCTCCACTTT. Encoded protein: CASSDRNNSPLHF. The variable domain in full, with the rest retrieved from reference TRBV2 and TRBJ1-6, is EPEVTQTPSHQVTQMGQEVILRCVPISNHLYFYWYRQILGQKVEFLVSFYNNEISEKSEIFDDQFSVERPDGSNFTLKIRSTKLEDSAMYFCASSDRNNSPLHFGNGTRLTVT.

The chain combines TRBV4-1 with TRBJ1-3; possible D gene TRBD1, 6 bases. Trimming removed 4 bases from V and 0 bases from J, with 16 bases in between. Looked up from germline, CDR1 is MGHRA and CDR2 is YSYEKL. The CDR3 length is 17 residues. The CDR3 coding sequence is TGCGCCAGCAGCCCAGGGGAGGGCACCTACTCTGGAAACACCATATATTTT. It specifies CASSPGEGTYSGNTIYF.

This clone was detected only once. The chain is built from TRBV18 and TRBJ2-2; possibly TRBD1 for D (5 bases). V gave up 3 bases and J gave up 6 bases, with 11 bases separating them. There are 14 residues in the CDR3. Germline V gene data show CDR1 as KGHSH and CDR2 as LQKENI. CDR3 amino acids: CASSPNQGSGELFF. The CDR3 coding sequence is TGTGCCAGCTCACCGAATCAGGGTTCCGGGGAGCTGTTTTTT.

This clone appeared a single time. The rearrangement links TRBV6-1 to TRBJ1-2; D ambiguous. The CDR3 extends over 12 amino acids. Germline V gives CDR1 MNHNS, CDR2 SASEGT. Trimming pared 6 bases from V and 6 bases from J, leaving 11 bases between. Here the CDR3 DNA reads TGTGCCAGCAGCCCCACGGATGATGGCTACACCTTC. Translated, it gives CASSPTDDGYTF.

CDR3 in DNA: TGTGCCAGCAGCCTACATGACAGGGTTCAAGAGACCCAGTACTTC. Amino acid sequence: CASSLHDRVQETQYF. The J gene is TRBJ2-5, the V gene TRBV13; 7 bases are shared with TRBD1. CDR3 length: 15 residues. The germline V gene has CDR1 PRHDT and CDR2 FYEKMQ (reference sequence). The junction had 8 bases not matched to a gene; V was cut back by 5 bases and J by 2 bases.

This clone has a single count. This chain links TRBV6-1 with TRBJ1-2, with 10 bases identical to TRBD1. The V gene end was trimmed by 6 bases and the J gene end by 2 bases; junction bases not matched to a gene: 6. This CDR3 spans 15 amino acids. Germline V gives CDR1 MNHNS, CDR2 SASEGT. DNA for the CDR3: TGTGCCAGCAGCCTAGAGGACAGGGGGAACTATGGCTACACCTTC. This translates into CASSLEDRGNYGYTF.

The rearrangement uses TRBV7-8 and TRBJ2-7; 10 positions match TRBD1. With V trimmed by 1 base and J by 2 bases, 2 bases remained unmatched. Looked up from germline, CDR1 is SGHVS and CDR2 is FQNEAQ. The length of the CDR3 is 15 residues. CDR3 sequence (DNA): TGTGCCAGCAGCTTAGGCGGGACAGGGGCCTACGAGCAGTACTTC. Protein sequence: CASSLGGTGAYEQYF.

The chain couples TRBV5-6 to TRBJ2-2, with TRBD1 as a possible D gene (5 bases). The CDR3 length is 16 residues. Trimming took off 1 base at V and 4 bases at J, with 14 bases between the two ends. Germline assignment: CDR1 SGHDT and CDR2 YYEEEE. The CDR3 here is CASSLFRTPLTGELFF. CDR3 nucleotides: TGTGCCAGCAGCTTGTTTAGGACACCCCTCACCGGGGAGCTGTTTTTT.

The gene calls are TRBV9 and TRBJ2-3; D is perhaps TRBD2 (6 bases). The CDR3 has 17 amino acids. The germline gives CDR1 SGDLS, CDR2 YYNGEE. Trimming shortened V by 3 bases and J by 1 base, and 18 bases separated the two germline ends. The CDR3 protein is CASSAHRRETGTDTQYF. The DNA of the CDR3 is TGTGCCAGCAGCGCCCACAGGAGGGAGACGGGCACAGATACGCAGTATTTT.

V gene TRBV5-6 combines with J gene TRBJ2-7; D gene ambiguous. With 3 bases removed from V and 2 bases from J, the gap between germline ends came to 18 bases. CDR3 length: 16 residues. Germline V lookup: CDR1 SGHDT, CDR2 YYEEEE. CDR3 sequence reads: CASSWLKGLETYEQYF. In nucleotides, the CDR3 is TGTGCCAGCAGCTGGCTAAAGGGCTTAGAGACCTACGAGCAGTACTTC.

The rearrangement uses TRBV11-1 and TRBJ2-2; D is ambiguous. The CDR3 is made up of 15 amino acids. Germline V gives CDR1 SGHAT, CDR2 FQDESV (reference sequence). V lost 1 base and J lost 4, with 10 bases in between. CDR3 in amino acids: CASSLDGRSTGELFF. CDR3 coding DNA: TGTGCCAGCAGCTTAGATGGCCGCAGCACCGGGGAGCTGTTTTTT.

This chain's CDR3 is CASSSNGEQYF. The CDR3 DNA reads as TGTGCCAGCTCATCGAATGGCGAGCAGTACTTC. The chain has TRBV18 and TRBJ2-7; D is uncertain. The germline V gene has CDR1 KGHSH and CDR2 LQKENI. The length of the CDR3 is 11 residues. The V gene lost 5 bases and the J gene lost 6 bases, with 8 bases spanning the gap.

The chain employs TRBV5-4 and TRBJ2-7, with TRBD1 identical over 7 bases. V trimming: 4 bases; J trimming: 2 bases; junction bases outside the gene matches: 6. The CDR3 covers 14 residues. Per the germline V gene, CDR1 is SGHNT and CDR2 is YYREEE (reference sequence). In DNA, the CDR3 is TGTGCCAGCAGCAAACAGGGGTCGGCCTACGAGCAGTACTTC. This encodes CASSKQGSAYEQYF.

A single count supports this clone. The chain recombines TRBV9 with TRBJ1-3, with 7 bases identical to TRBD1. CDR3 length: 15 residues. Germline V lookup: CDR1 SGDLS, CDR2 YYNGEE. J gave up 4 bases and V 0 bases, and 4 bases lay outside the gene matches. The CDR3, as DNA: TGTGCCAGCAGCGTAGCACAGGGGAAAGGAAACACCATATATTTT. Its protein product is CASSVAQGKGNTIYF.

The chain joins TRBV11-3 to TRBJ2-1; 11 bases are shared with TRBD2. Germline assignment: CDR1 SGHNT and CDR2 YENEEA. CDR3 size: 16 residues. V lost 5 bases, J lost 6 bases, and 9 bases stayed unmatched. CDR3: CASSTRGTSGTNEQFF. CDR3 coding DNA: TGTGCCAGCAGCACACGAGGGACTAGCGGAACCAATGAGCAGTTCTTC.